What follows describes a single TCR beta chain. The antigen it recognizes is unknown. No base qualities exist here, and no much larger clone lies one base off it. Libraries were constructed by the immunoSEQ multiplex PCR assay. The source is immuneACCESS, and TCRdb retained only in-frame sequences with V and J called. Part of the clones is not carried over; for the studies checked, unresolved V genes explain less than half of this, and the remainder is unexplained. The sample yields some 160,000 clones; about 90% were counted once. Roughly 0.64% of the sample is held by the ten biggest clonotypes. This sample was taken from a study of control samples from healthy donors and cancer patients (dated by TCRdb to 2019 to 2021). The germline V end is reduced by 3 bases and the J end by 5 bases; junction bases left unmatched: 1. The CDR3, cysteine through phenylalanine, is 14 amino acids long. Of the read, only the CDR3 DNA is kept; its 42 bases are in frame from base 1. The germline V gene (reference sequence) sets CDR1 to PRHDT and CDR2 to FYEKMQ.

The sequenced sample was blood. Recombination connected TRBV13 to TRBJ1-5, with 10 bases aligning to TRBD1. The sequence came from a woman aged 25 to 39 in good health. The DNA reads TGTGCCAGCAGCTTCGGACAGGGGGATCAGCCCCAGCATTTT. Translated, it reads CASSFGQGDQPQHF. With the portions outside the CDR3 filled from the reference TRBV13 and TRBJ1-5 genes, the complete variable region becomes AAGVIQSPRHLIKEKRETATLKCYPIPRHDTVYWYQQGPGQDPQFLISFYEKMQSDKGSIPDRFSAQQFSDYHSELNMSSLELGDSALYFCASSFGQGDQPQHFGDGTRLSIL.